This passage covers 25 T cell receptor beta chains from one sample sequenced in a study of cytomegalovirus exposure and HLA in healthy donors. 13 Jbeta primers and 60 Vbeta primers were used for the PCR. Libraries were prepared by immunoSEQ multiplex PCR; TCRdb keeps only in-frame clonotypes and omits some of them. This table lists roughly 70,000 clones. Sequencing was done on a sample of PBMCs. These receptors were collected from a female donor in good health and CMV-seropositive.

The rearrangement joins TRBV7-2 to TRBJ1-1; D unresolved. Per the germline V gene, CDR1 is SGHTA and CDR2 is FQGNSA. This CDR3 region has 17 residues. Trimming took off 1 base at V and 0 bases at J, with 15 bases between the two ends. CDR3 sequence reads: CASSLVTVGDMNTEAFF. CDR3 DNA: TGTGCCAGCAGCTTAGTAACAGTCGGCGATATGAACACTGAAGCTTTCTTT.

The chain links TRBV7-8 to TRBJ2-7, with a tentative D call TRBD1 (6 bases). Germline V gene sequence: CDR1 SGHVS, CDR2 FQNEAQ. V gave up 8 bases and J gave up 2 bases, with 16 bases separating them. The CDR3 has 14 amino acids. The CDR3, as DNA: TGTGCCAGCGGCCGCTGGACAGAGACCTACGAGCAGTACTTC. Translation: CASGRWTETYEQYF.

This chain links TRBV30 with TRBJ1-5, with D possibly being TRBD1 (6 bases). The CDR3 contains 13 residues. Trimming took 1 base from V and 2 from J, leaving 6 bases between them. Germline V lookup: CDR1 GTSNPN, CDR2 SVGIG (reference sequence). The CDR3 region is CAWSGQGNQPQHF. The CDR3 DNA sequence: TGTGCCTGGAGTGGACAGGGCAATCAGCCCCAGCATTTT.

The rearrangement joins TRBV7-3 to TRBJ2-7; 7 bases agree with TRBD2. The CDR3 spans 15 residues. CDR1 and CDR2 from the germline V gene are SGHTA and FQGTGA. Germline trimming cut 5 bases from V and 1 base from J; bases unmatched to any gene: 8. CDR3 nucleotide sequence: TGTGCCAGCAGCCTGCCAAGACTAGCTTCCTACGAGCAGTACTTC. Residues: CASSLPRLASYEQYF.

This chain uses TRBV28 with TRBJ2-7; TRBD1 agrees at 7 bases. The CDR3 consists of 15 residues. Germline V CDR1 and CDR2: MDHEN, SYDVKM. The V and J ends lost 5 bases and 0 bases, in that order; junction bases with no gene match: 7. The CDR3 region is CASSPGTEVSYEQYF. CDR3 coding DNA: TGTGCCAGCAGTCCCGGGACAGAAGTCTCCTACGAGCAGTACTTC.

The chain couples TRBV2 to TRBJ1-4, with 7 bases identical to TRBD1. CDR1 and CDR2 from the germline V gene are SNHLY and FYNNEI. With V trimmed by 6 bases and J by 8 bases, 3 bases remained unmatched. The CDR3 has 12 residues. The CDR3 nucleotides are TGTGCCAGCAGGGGGACAGAGGAAAAACTGTTTTTT. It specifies CASRGTEEKLFF.

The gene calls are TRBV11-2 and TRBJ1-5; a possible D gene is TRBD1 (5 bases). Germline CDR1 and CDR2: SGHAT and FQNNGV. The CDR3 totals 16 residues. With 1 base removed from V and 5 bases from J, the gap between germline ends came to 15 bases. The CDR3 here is CASSLGSSRGDQPQHF. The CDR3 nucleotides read TGTGCCAGCAGCTTAGGTTCGTCACGGGGGGATCAGCCCCAGCATTTT.

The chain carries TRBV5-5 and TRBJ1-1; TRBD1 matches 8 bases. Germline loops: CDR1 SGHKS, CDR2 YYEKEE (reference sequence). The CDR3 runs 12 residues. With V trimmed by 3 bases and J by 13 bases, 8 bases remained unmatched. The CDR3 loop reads CASSYSGGLGFF. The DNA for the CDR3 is TGTGCCAGCAGCTATTCAGGGGGCCTCGGTTTCTTT.

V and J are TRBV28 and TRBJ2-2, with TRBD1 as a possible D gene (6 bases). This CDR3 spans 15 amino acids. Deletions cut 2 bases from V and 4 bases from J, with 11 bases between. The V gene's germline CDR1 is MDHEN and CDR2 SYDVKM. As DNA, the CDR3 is TGTGCCAGCAGTTTAGTTAGGGGGACCACCGGGGAGCTGTTTTTT. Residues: CASSLVRGTTGELFF.

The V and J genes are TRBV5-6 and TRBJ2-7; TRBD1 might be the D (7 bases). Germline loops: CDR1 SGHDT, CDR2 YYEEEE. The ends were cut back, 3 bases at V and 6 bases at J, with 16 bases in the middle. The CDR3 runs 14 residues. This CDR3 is CASSSKEGAFEQYF. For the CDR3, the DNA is TGTGCCAGCAGCTCCAAGGAGGGGGCCTTCGAGCAGTACTTC.

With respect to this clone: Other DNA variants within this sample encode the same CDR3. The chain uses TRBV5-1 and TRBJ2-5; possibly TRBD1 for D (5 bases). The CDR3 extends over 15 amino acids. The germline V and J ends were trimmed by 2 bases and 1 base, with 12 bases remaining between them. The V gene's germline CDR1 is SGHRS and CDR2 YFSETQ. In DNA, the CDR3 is TGCGCCAGCAGCTTTCTAAGGGGTTCCCAAGAGACCCAGTACTTC. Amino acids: CASSFLRGSQETQYF.

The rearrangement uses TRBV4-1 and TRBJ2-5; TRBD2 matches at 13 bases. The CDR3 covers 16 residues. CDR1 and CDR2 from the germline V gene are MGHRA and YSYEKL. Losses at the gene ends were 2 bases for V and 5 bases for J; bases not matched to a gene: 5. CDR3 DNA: TGCGCCAGCAGCCAACCGGGACTAGCGGGAAAGGAGACCCAGTACTTC. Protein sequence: CASSQPGLAGKETQYF.

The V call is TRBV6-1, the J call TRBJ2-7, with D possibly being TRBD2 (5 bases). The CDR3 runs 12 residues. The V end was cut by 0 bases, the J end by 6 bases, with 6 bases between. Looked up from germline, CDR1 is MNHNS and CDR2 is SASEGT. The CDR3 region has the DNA TGTGCCAGCAGTGAAGCGCGGGTCGAGCAGTACTTC. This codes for CASSEARVEQYF.

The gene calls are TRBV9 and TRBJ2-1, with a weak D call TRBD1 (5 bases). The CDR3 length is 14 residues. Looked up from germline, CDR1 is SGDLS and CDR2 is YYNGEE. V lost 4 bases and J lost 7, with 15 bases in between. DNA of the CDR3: TGTGCCAGCAGCCCCCGGACAAGAGAAAATGAGCAGTTCTTC. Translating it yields CASSPRTRENEQFF.

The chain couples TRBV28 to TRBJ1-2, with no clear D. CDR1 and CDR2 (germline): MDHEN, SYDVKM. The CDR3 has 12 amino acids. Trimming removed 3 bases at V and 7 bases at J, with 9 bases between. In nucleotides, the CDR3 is TGTGCCAGCAGTTTGAGCCTAGGTGGCTACACCTTC. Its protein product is CASSLSLGGYTF.

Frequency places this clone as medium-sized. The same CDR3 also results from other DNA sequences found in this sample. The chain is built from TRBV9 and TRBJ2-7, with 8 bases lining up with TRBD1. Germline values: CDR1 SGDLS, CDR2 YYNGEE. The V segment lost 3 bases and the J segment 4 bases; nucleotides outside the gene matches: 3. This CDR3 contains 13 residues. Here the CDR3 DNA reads TGTGCCAGCAGCGGGCAGGGGGCTTACGAGCAGTACTTC. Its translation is CASSGQGAYEQYF.

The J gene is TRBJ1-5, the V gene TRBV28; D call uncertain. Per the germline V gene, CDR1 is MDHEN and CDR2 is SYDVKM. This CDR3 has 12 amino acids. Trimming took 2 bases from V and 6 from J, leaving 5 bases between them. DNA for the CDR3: TGTGCCAGCAGTTTACAGGTTCAGCCCCAGCATTTT. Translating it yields CASSLQVQPQHF.

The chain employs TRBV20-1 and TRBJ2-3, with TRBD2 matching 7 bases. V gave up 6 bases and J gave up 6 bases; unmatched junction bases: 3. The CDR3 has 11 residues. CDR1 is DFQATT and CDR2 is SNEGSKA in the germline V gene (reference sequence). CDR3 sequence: CSAGSGDTQYF. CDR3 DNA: TGCAGTGCAGGTAGCGGGGATACGCAGTATTTT.

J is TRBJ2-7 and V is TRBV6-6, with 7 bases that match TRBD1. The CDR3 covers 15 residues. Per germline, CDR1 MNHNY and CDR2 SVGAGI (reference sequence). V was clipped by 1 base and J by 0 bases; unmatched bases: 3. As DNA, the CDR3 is TGTGCCAGCAGTTACTATCGGGACAGCTCCTACGAGCAGTACTTC. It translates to CASSYYRDSSYEQYF.

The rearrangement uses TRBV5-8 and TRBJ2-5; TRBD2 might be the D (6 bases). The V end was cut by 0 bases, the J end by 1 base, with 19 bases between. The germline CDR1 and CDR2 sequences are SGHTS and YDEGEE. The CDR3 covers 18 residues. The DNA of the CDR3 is TGTGCCAGCAGCTTGGTCGTGGGGTCGCGGGGCGTCCAAGAGACCCAGTACTTC. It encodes CASSLVVGSRGVQETQYF.

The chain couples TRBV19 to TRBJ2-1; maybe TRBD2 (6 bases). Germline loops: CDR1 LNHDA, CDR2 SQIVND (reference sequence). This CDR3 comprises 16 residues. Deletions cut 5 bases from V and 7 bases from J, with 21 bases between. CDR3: CASSFSQGGKINEQFF. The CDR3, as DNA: TGTGCCAGTAGTTTTTCCCAGGGAGGTAAGATTAATGAGCAGTTCTTC.

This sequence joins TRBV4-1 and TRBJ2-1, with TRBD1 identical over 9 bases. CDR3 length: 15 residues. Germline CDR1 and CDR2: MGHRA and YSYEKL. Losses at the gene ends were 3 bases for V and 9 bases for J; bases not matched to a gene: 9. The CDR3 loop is CASSQDRGWRFEQFF. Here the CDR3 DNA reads TGCGCCAGCAGCCAGGACAGGGGCTGGAGATTTGAGCAGTTCTTC.

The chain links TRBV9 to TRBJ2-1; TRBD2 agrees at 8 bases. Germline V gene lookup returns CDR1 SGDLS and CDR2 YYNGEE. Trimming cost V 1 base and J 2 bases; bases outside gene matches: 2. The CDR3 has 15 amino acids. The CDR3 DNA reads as TGTGCCAGCAGCGTATGGCGGGAGGCCTACAATGAGCAGTTCTTC. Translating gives CASSVWREAYNEQFF.

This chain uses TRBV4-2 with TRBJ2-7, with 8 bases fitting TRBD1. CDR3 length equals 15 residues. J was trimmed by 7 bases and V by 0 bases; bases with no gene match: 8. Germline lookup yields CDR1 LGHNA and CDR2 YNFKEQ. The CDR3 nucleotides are TGTGCCAGCAGCCAAGATCATGGACAGGGACGTGAGCAGTACTTC. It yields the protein CASSQDHGQGREQYF.

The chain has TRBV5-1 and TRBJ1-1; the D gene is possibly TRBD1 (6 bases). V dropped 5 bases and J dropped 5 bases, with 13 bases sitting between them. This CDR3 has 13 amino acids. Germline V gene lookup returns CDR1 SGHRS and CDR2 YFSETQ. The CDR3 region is CASRLQGSTEAFF. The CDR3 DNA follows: TGCGCCAGCAGGTTACAGGGCTCAACTGAAGCTTTCTTT.